This TCR beta chain was obtained from a study of T-cell reconstitution after alpha-beta-depleted transplantation in children. A library of TCRbeta sequences, prepared with unique molecular identifiers, was generated. From the PCR reads, TCRdb called clonotypes with MiXCR, one entry per CDR3 protein. Of around 480,000 distinct CDR3 sequences in the sample, approximately 32% were seen once. This clonotype came up a few times. Trimming took off 5 bases at V and 3 bases at J, with 13 bases between the two ends. The CDR3 is 14 amino acids. CDR1 and CDR2 (germline): SGHVS, FQNEAQ. This clonotype originated in a human donor who donated a stem cell graft to a child with aplastic anemia. This rearrangement joins TRBV7-8 to TRBJ2-5; tentatively, D is TRBD2 (6 bases). Sample: PBMCs from the stem cell graft donor, taken from the stem cell graft. CDR3 in amino acids: CASSRGGTKETQYF. DNA of the CDR3: TGTGCCAGCAGCCGAGGCGGGACGAAAGAGACCCAGTACTTC.